Below, 19 T cell receptor beta chains from the same sample are listed, as sequenced in a study of blood T cell repertoires in COVID-19. Profiled with immunoSEQ multiplex PCR; TCRdb holds only in-frame clones, not every one. The data contain roughly 240,000 clones, approximately 88% of them singletons. Sequenced sample: PBMCs or T cells enriched from blood (not recorded which). The origin of the receptors is a woman between 40 and 50 years old with acute COVID-19.

V usage is TRBV5-4 and J usage is TRBJ1-2; no definite D call. The V end lost 4 bases, the J end lost 1 base, and 11 bases lay between the germline ends. The CDR3 loop spans 14 amino acids. Germline V gives CDR1 SGHNT, CDR2 YYREEE (reference sequence). The CDR3 sequence: CASSPPGGNYGYTF. The CDR3 nucleotides are TGTGCCAGCAGCCCCCCCGGAGGTAACTATGGCTACACCTTC. The full variable domain, with the rest looked up from reference TRBV5-4 and TRBJ1-2, is ETGVTQSPTHLIKTRGQQVTLRCSSQSGHNTVSWYQQALGQGPQFIFQYYREEENGRGNFPPRFSGLQFPNYSSELNVNALELDDSALYLCASSPPGGNYGYTFGSGTRLTVV.

CDR3 DNA sequence: TGCGCCAGCAGCTTGGGACAGTTCGTCCTTGGGGGCTACACCTTC. Translated: CASSLGQFVLGGYTF. The J gene is TRBJ1-2, the V gene TRBV5-1; D might be TRBD1 (5 bases). This CDR3 contains 15 residues. Germline values: CDR1 SGHRS, CDR2 YFSETQ. The ends were cut back, 0 bases at V and 8 bases at J, with 17 bases in the middle.

This clone was detected only a few times. The chain uses TRBV19 and TRBJ1-1; D gene unclear. The CDR3 is 11 residues long. Deletions cut 5 bases from V and 8 bases from J, with 9 bases between. The germline gives CDR1 LNHDA, CDR2 SQIVND (reference sequence). The CDR3 here is CASSWGAEAFF. The DNA for the CDR3 is TGTGCCAGTAGTTGGGGAGCGGAAGCTTTCTTT. Combining the CDR3 with reference TRBV19 and TRBJ1-1 gives the whole variable domain DGGITQSPKYLFRKEGQNVTLSCEQNLNHDAMYWYRQDPGQGLRLIYYSQIVNDFQKGDIAEGYSVSREKKESFPLTVTSAQKNPTAFYLCASSWGAEAFFGQGTRLTVV.

The chain carries TRBV2 and TRBJ1-3; 7 bases are a match to TRBD1. Germline CDR1 and CDR2: SNHLY and FYNNEI. The CDR3 totals 14 residues. V gave up 4 bases and J gave up 4 bases; unmatched junction bases: 4. The CDR3 DNA reads as TGTGCCAGCAGTGTCAACAGGGGCGGAAACACCATATATTTT. This sequence encodes CASSVNRGGNTIYF.

This clone was seen only a few times. The J gene is TRBJ1-5, the V gene TRBV29-1, with 8 bases matching TRBD1. This CDR3 is built from 13 residues. V lost 8 bases, J lost 8 bases, and 11 bases stayed unmatched. CDR1 and CDR2 (germline): SQVTM, ANQGSEA. CDR3 bases: TGCAGCACGGGACAGGTTGGGGGGGAGCCCCAGCATTTT. Amino acid sequence: CSTGQVGGEPQHF.

The chain uses TRBV4-2 and TRBJ2-7, with 14 bases fitting TRBD2. This CDR3 comprises 16 residues. V shed 6 bases, J shed 2 bases, and the junction held 6 bases outside the gene matches. CDR1 is LGHNA, CDR2 YNFKEQ, per germline. The CDR3 region is CASSGTSGGRAYEQYF. The CDR3 DNA follows: TGTGCCAGCAGTGGGACTAGCGGGGGCAGAGCCTACGAGCAGTACTTC.

CDR3 loop: CAITTTGTNGYTF. CDR3 in DNA: TGTGCCATCACTACGACAGGGACCAATGGCTACACCTTC. The rearrangement joins TRBV10-3 to TRBJ1-2; the match to TRBD1 covers 7 bases. The CDR3 spans 13 residues. Germline V gene sequence: CDR1 ENHRY, CDR2 SYGVKD. V dropped 7 bases and J dropped 6; count of bases not matched to a gene: 8.

The rearrangement links TRBV7-2 to TRBJ1-2; TRBD1 matches at 9 bases. Germline CDR1 and CDR2: SGHTA and FQGNSA. This CDR3 is 15 amino acids long. V trimming: 5 bases; J trimming: 4 bases; junction bases outside the gene matches: 8. CDR3 loop: CASSMTGGIGYGYTF. CDR3 nucleotide sequence: TGTGCCAGCAGCATGACAGGGGGGATCGGCTATGGCTACACCTTC.

This clone was found once. The rearrangement uses TRBV12-3 or TRBV12-4 and TRBJ2-5; 9 bases are shared with TRBD2. This CDR3 spans 13 amino acids. V lost 6 bases to trimming and J lost 7 bases; unmatched junction nucleotides: 6. This CDR3 reads CASRGTAGGTQYF. The CDR3 DNA reads TGTGCCAGCAGAGGGACAGCGGGGGGGACCCAGTACTTC.

This chain connects TRBV5-1 to TRBJ2-3; D is possibly TRBD2 (6 bases). CDR3 size: 15 residues. Trimming pared 2 bases from V and 2 bases from J, leaving 12 bases between. Germline loops: CDR1 SGHRS, CDR2 YFSETQ. Here the CDR3 reads CASSFYRTTTDTQYF. The DNA of the CDR3 is TGCGCCAGCAGCTTCTACCGGACTACCACAGATACGCAGTATTTT. Combining the CDR3 with reference TRBV5-1 and TRBJ2-3 gives the whole variable domain KAGVTQTPRYLIKTRGQQVTLSCSPISGHRSVSWYQQTPGQGLQFLFEYFSETQRNKGNFPGRFSGRQFSNSRSEMNVSTLELGDSALYLCASSFYRTTTDTQYFGPGTRLTVL.

The rearrangement uses TRBV5-1 and TRBJ1-3; D is possibly TRBD1 (6 bases). Germline V gene data show CDR1 as SGHRS and CDR2 as YFSETQ. The CDR3 is made up of 15 amino acids. V shed 4 bases and J shed 2 bases, with 13 bases lying between them. The chain's CDR3 is CASSIRGGAGNTIYF. Written as DNA, the CDR3 is TGCGCCAGCAGCATACGAGGGGGAGCTGGAAACACCATATATTTT.

The V gene is TRBV5-1, the J gene TRBJ2-3; 7 positions match TRBD2. This CDR3 contains 14 residues. CDR1 is SGHRS and CDR2 is YFSETQ in the germline V gene. Trimming cost V 7 bases and J 1 base; bases outside gene matches: 6. As DNA, the CDR3 is TGCGCCAGCTTGCGCGCGGGAGGCACAGATACGCAGTATTTT. Residues: CASLRAGGTDTQYF.

J is TRBJ2-1 and V is TRBV2; D is perhaps TRBD1 (8 bases). Trimming took off 3 bases at V and 4 bases at J, with 28 bases between the two ends. CDR3 length: 20 amino acids. Germline V gene data show CDR1 as SNHLY and CDR2 as FYNNEI. The CDR3 loop is CASSEPGGGRGPKNYNEQFF. The CDR3 DNA is TGTGCCAGCAGTGAGCCAGGGGGCGGGCGGGGGCCCAAAAATTACAATGAGCAGTTCTTC.

This chain joins TRBV11-3 and TRBJ2-1, with D perhaps TRBD2 (6 bases). The CDR3 has 15 amino acids. Germline CDR1 reads SGHNT; CDR2 reads YENEEA. Trimming cost V 5 bases and J 0 bases, with 11 bases left between them. The CDR3 here is CASSMGLRSYNEQFF. The CDR3 DNA is TGTGCCAGCAGCATGGGACTCCGCTCCTACAATGAGCAGTTCTTC. The full variable domain, its missing parts supplied by reference TRBV11-3 and TRBJ2-1, is EAGVVQSPRYKIIEKKQPVAFWCNPISGHNTLYWYLQNLGQGPELLIRYENEEAVDDSQLPKDRFSAERLKGVDSTLKIQPAELGDSAVYLCASSMGLRSYNEQFFGPGTRLTVL.

The V gene is TRBV12-3 or TRBV12-4, the J gene TRBJ1-1; 7 bases line up with TRBD1. The length of the CDR3 is 13 residues. V lost 10 bases, J lost 5 bases, and 10 bases stayed unmatched. CDR3 amino acids: CATYYRGETEAFF. CDR3 nucleotides: TGTGCCACCTACTACAGGGGAGAGACTGAAGCTTTCTTT.

The chain is built from TRBV6-5 and TRBJ1-1, with a tentative D call TRBD1 (5 bases). From germline, CDR1 is MNHEY and CDR2 SVGAGI. This CDR3 is 14 amino acids long. Trimming stripped 5 bases from V and 1 base from J, with 11 bases between. The CDR3, as DNA: TGTGCCAGCAGTCTATACCAGGGGAACACTGAAGCTTTCTTT. It yields the protein CASSLYQGNTEAFF.

In this sample, this clone turned up a few times. Here the CDR3 reads CASSFPLTGVGTEAFF. Written as DNA, the CDR3 is TGTGCCAGCAGCTTTCCATTGACAGGGGTTGGAACTGAAGCTTTCTTT. J is TRBJ1-1 and V is TRBV7-2, with TRBD1 identical over 8 bases. The CDR3 runs 16 residues. After removal of 3 bases from V and 5 bases from J, the junction contained 11 bases not matched to a gene. Per the germline V gene, CDR1 is SGHTA and CDR2 is FQGNSA. The complete variable domain, with remaining parts taken from reference TRBV7-2 and TRBJ1-1, reads GAGVSQSPSNKVTEKGKDVELRCDPISGHTALYWYRQSLGQGLEFLIYFQGNSAPDKSGLPSDRFSAERTGGSVSTLTIQRTQQEDSAVYLCASSFPLTGVGTEAFFGQGTRLTVV.

The rearrangement links TRBV2 to TRBJ2-7, with D maybe TRBD1 (5 bases). Germline CDR1 is SNHLY and CDR2 is FYNNEI. The V end was cut by 8 bases, the J end by 5 bases, with 10 bases between. This CDR3 comprises 11 residues. The CDR3 coding sequence is TGTGCCAGCCAACAGGCGAACGAGCAGTACTTC. It is translated as CASQQANEQYF.

The genes are TRBV6-2 or TRBV6-3 and TRBJ2-5; 9 nucleotides align to TRBD1. V was pared by 5 bases and J by 5 bases, with 15 bases of the junction left unmatched. This CDR3 contains 17 residues. The germline CDR1 and CDR2 sequences are MNHEY and SVGEGT. In DNA form, the CDR3 reads TGTGCCAGCAGTCTTTACCCGACGGGACAGGGCATTGAGACCCAGTACTTC. It is translated as CASSLYPTGQGIETQYF.